Listed below are T cell receptor beta chains from one sample, sequenced in a study of T cell responses to AZD1222 COVID-19 vaccine. Using immunoSEQ multiplex PCR, the repertoire was profiled, and TCRdb retains in-frame clones only, with some absent. The table shows around 160,000 clones, with 92% occurring only once. Sequences were derived from peripheral blood, sampled 28 days after the second AZD1222 dose. These receptors all stem from an adult who received the AZD1222 COVID-19 vaccine. CDR3s include the opening cysteine and the closing phenylalanine or tryptophan. The D gene is left open where the match is weak. Not all rows give a size; the values are once, few, many and, for expanded clones, a class.

J gene: TRBJ1-5; V gene: TRBV5-1; D gene: -; clone size: -; CDR3 protein: CASSLESGRNQPQHF; CDR3 DNA: TGCGCCAGCAGCTTGGAATCAGGGCGCAATCAGCCCCAGCATTTT
J gene: TRBJ1-2; V gene: TRBV7-2; D gene: -; clone size: -; CDR3 protein: CASSLVIKGYGYTF; CDR3 DNA: TGTGCCAGCAGCTTAGTTATTAAGGGCTATGGCTACACCTTC
J gene: TRBJ2-5; V gene: TRBV6-5; D gene: TRBD2; clone size: -; CDR3 protein: CATISGEKTQYF; CDR3 DNA: TGTGCCACCATTAGCGGGGAGAAGACCCAGTACTTC
J gene: TRBJ2-5; V gene: TRBV2; D gene: TRBD2; clone size: -; CDR3 protein: CASSQAGGPLETQYF; CDR3 DNA: TGTGCCAGCAGTCAAGCGGGGGGCCCTCTGGAGACCCAGTACTTC
J gene: TRBJ1-5; V gene: TRBV7-2; D gene: -; clone size: -; CDR3 protein: CASSLVGQANQPQHF; CDR3 DNA: TGTGCCAGCAGCTTAGTCGGGCAGGCCAATCAGCCCCAGCATTTT
J gene: TRBJ2-2; V gene: TRBV5-6; D gene: -; clone size: -; CDR3 protein: CASSSKAGVDTGELFF; CDR3 DNA: TGTGCCAGCAGCTCAAAGGCAGGGGTCGACACCGGGGAGCTGTTTTTT
J gene: TRBJ1-5; V gene: TRBV30; D gene: -; clone size: -; CDR3 protein: CACGGPNQPQHF; CDR3 DNA: TGTGCCTGTGGAGGCCCAAATCAGCCCCAGCATTTT
J gene: TRBJ2-7; V gene: TRBV6-5; D gene: TRBD1; clone size: -; CDR3 protein: CASKTGVSSYEQYF; CDR3 DNA: TGTGCCAGCAAGACAGGGGTCAGCTCCTACGAGCAGTACTTC
J gene: TRBJ2-3; V gene: TRBV10-3; D gene: TRBD2; clone size: -; CDR3 protein: CATLSGDTQYF; CDR3 DNA: TGTGCCACCCTTAGCGGGGATACGCAGTATTTT
J gene: TRBJ1-6; V gene: TRBV28; D gene: -; clone size: once; CDR3 protein: CASSLAGRPNSPLHF; CDR3 DNA: TGTGCCAGCAGTCTTGCCGGCAGGCCTAATTCACCCCTCCACTTT
J gene: TRBJ1-1; V gene: TRBV30; D gene: -; clone size: -; CDR3 protein: CAWSSSGTEAFF; CDR3 DNA: TGTGCCTGGAGTTCATCGGGCACTGAAGCTTTCTTT
J gene: TRBJ2-2; V gene: TRBV7-6; D gene: -; clone size: once; CDR3 protein: CASSLTSQGPANTGELFF; CDR3 DNA: TGTGCCAGCAGCTTAACTAGTCAGGGACCCGCGAACACCGGGGAGCTGTTTTTT
J gene: TRBJ2-1; V gene: TRBV7-9; D gene: TRBD1; clone size: -; CDR3 protein: CASSLGFRDRGRNEQFF; CDR3 DNA: TGTGCCAGCAGCTTGGGATTCCGGGACAGGGGACGCAATGAGCAGTTCTTC
J gene: TRBJ2-4; V gene: TRBV14; D gene: -; clone size: -; CDR3 protein: CASSRGQAGGAKNIQYF; CDR3 DNA: TGTGCCAGCAGCCGAGGACAGGCCGGGGGGGCCAAAAACATTCAGTACTTC
J gene: TRBJ1-6; V gene: TRBV6-2/TRBV6-3; D gene: TRBD1; clone size: -; CDR3 protein: CASSSPGGVRSSYNSPLHF; CDR3 DNA: TGTGCCAGCAGTTCACCAGGGGGAGTGAGGAGCTCCTATAATTCACCCCTCCACTTT
J gene: TRBJ1-1; V gene: TRBV6-6; D gene: -; clone size: -; CDR3 protein: CASSSGSHMEAFF; CDR3 DNA: TGTGCCAGCAGTTCCGGGAGCCACATGGAAGCTTTCTTT
J gene: TRBJ2-7; V gene: TRBV28; D gene: -; clone size: -; CDR3 protein: CASKGQTGYFNYEQYF; CDR3 DNA: TGTGCCAGCAAAGGACAGACGGGCTATTTTAACTACGAGCAGTACTTC
J gene: TRBJ1-6; V gene: TRBV28; D gene: -; clone size: -; CDR3 protein: CASSSAAGYNSPLHF; CDR3 DNA: TGTGCCAGCAGTTCGGCTGCGGGGTATAATTCACCCCTCCACTTT
J gene: TRBJ1-3; V gene: TRBV15; D gene: -; clone size: -; CDR3 protein: CATSRQQGTSGNTIYF; CDR3 DNA: TGTGCCACCAGCAGGCAACAGGGTACCTCTGGAAACACCATATATTTT
J gene: TRBJ2-7; V gene: TRBV3-1/TRBV3-2; D gene: TRBD1; clone size: -; CDR3 protein: CASSQEWRTGTAYEQYF; CDR3 DNA: TGTGCCAGCAGCCAAGAGTGGAGGACAGGCACTGCCTACGAGCAGTACTTC
J gene: TRBJ1-2; V gene: TRBV7-8; D gene: -; clone size: -; CDR3 protein: CASSLVPGGFSYGYTF; CDR3 DNA: TGTGCCAGCAGCTTAGTTCCGGGAGGGTTTAGCTATGGCTACACCTTC
J gene: TRBJ2-6; V gene: TRBV12-3/TRBV12-4; D gene: -; clone size: -; CDR3 protein: CASSHSGANVLTF; CDR3 DNA: TGTGCCAGCAGTCACTCTGGGGCCAACGTCCTGACTTTC
J gene: TRBJ1-1; V gene: TRBV18; D gene: -; clone size: -; CDR3 protein: CASSTLTQTEAFF; CDR3 DNA: TGTGCCAGCTCAACCCTGACGCAAACCGAAGCTTTCTTT
J gene: TRBJ2-7; V gene: TRBV5-6; D gene: -; clone size: -; CDR3 protein: CASSVSSYEQYF; CDR3 DNA: TGTGCCAGCAGCGTTAGCTCCTACGAGCAGTACTTC
J gene: TRBJ1-1; V gene: TRBV29-1; D gene: TRBD1; clone size: -; CDR3 protein: CSVGTGGLTEAFF; CDR3 DNA: TGCAGCGTGGGGACAGGGGGCTTGACTGAAGCTTTCTTT
J gene: TRBJ2-7; V gene: TRBV7-9; D gene: TRBD1; clone size: -; CDR3 protein: CASSSGQGKPYEQYF; CDR3 DNA: TGTGCCAGCAGTTCCGGACAGGGCAAACCCTACGAGCAGTACTTC
J gene: TRBJ1-2; V gene: TRBV29-1; D gene: -; clone size: once; CDR3 protein: CSVEVYNYGYTF; CDR3 DNA: TGCAGCGTGGAAGTTTATAACTATGGCTACACCTTC
J gene: TRBJ1-3; V gene: TRBV7-2; D gene: -; clone size: -; CDR3 protein: CASSLDSSGNTIYF; CDR3 DNA: TGTGCCAGCAGCTTAGACAGCTCTGGAAACACCATATATTTT
J gene: TRBJ1-3; V gene: TRBV29-1; D gene: -; clone size: -; CDR3 protein: CSVGTSTGNTIYF; CDR3 DNA: TGCAGCGTTGGAACCTCGACTGGAAACACCATATATTTT
J gene: TRBJ2-7; V gene: TRBV6-5; D gene: -; clone size: -; CDR3 protein: CASSESPTYEQYF; CDR3 DNA: TGTGCCAGCAGCGAGAGCCCAACCTACGAGCAGTACTTC
J gene: TRBJ2-1; V gene: TRBV5-8; D gene: TRBD2; clone size: -; CDR3 protein: CASTPTSGQYNEQFF; CDR3 DNA: TGTGCCAGCACCCCGACTAGCGGGCAATACAATGAGCAGTTCTTC
J gene: TRBJ1-1; V gene: TRBV28; D gene: -; clone size: -; CDR3 protein: CASSPGRENTEAFF; CDR3 DNA: TGTGCCAGCAGTCCCGGCAGGGAGAACACTGAAGCTTTCTTT
J gene: TRBJ2-7; V gene: TRBV5-4; D gene: TRBD2; clone size: few; CDR3 protein: CASSYSLAGGEQYF; CDR3 DNA: TGTGCCAGCAGCTATAGCTTAGCGGGAGGCGAGCAGTACTTC
J gene: TRBJ1-2; V gene: TRBV12-3/TRBV12-4; D gene: TRBD1; clone size: -; CDR3 protein: CASKDDRAYGYTF; CDR3 DNA: TGTGCCAGCAAGGACGACAGGGCCTATGGCTACACCTTC
J gene: TRBJ1-1; V gene: TRBV5-6; D gene: TRBD1; clone size: -; CDR3 protein: CASSSPDRAAEAFF; CDR3 DNA: TGTGCCAGCAGCTCCCCGGACAGGGCCGCTGAAGCTTTCTTT
J gene: TRBJ2-5; V gene: TRBV29-1; D gene: -; clone size: -; CDR3 protein: CSVAAGYQETQYF; CDR3 DNA: TGCAGCGTTGCGGCGGGGTATCAAGAGACCCAGTACTTC
J gene: TRBJ1-1; V gene: TRBV4-1; D gene: -; clone size: -; CDR3 protein: CASSQGRGRGTEAFF; CDR3 DNA: TGCGCCAGCAGCCAAGGGCGTGGTAGGGGGACTGAAGCTTTCTTT
J gene: TRBJ2-3; V gene: TRBV10-3; D gene: -; clone size: -; CDR3 protein: CAISESQGTHPSTDTQYF; CDR3 DNA: TGTGCCATCAGTGAGTCGCAAGGGACCCATCCTAGCACAGATACGCAGTATTTT
J gene: TRBJ2-6; V gene: TRBV4-1; D gene: TRBD1; clone size: -; CDR3 protein: CASSPGAGQVSGANVLTF; CDR3 DNA: TGCGCCAGCAGCCCGGGCGCGGGACAGGTCTCTGGGGCCAACGTCCTGACTTTC
J gene: TRBJ1-2; V gene: TRBV29-1; D gene: -; clone size: -; CDR3 protein: CSCLQGPGFYTF; CDR3 DNA: TGCAGCTGTCTACAGGGACCAGGCTTCTACACCTTC
J gene: TRBJ1-3; V gene: TRBV16; D gene: -; clone size: -; CDR3 protein: CASSQNRGGSGNTIYF; CDR3 DNA: TGTGCCAGCAGCCAAAATCGGGGGGGATCCGGAAACACCATATATTTT
J gene: TRBJ2-1; V gene: TRBV30; D gene: TRBD1; clone size: -; CDR3 protein: CAWSVQGSDEQFF; CDR3 DNA: TGTGCCTGGAGTGTACAGGGGTCCGATGAGCAGTTCTTC
J gene: TRBJ2-2; V gene: TRBV3-1/TRBV3-2; D gene: TRBD2; clone size: -; CDR3 protein: CASSQAAGGNAGELFF; CDR3 DNA: TGTGCCAGCAGCCAAGCGGCGGGAGGTAATGCCGGGGAGCTGTTTTTT
J gene: TRBJ2-7; V gene: TRBV3-1/TRBV3-2; D gene: -; clone size: -; CDR3 protein: CASSQGGAYYEQYF; CDR3 DNA: TGTGCCAGCAGCCAAGGCGGGGCCTACTACGAGCAGTACTTC
J gene: TRBJ2-4; V gene: TRBV24-1; D gene: -; clone size: -; CDR3 protein: CATSDPNIQYF; CDR3 DNA: TGTGCCACCAGTGATCCAAACATTCAGTACTTC
J gene: TRBJ1-4; V gene: TRBV28; D gene: TRBD1; clone size: -; CDR3 protein: CASRPSGTGYEKLFF; CDR3 DNA: TGTGCCAGCAGACCCTCCGGGACAGGGTACGAAAAACTGTTTTTT
J gene: TRBJ1-2; V gene: TRBV9; D gene: TRBD1; clone size: -; CDR3 protein: CASSGGTGGAYGYTF; CDR3 DNA: TGTGCCAGCAGCGGCGGGACAGGGGGCGCTTATGGCTACACCTTC
J gene: TRBJ1-1; V gene: TRBV12-3/TRBV12-4; D gene: TRBD1; clone size: -; CDR3 protein: CASSPRGAFEAFF; CDR3 DNA: TGTGCCAGCAGTCCCAGGGGGGCTTTTGAAGCTTTCTTT
J gene: TRBJ2-7; V gene: TRBV7-8; D gene: TRBD2; clone size: -; CDR3 protein: CASSSTRLADHYEQYF; CDR3 DNA: TGTGCCAGCAGTTCCACCCGACTAGCCGATCACTACGAGCAGTACTTC
J gene: TRBJ1-4; V gene: TRBV10-3; D gene: -; clone size: -; CDR3 protein: CAISEGWGTNEKLFF; CDR3 DNA: TGTGCCATCAGTGAGGGCTGGGGAACTAATGAAAAACTGTTTTTT
J gene: TRBJ2-5; V gene: TRBV7-8; D gene: -; clone size: -; CDR3 protein: CASSFKRARGTQYF; CDR3 DNA: TGTGCCAGCAGCTTCAAGCGGGCCCGGGGGACCCAGTACTTC
J gene: TRBJ2-5; V gene: TRBV5-4; D gene: -; clone size: -; CDR3 protein: CASSSRKLGQETQYF; CDR3 DNA: TGTGCCAGCAGCTCGCGAAAGCTCGGGCAAGAGACCCAGTACTTC
J gene: TRBJ1-2; V gene: TRBV10-3; D gene: TRBD1; clone size: -; CDR3 protein: CAIRGQGAYGYTF; CDR3 DNA: TGTGCCATCAGGGGACAGGGGGCTTATGGCTACACCTTC
J gene: TRBJ2-3; V gene: TRBV11-3; D gene: TRBD1; clone size: once; CDR3 protein: CASSLDRGTDTQYF; CDR3 DNA: TGTGCCAGCAGCTTAGACAGGGGGACAGATACGCAGTATTTT
J gene: TRBJ2-1; V gene: TRBV2; D gene: -; clone size: -; CDR3 protein: CASTHDTSSYNEQFF; CDR3 DNA: TGTGCCAGCACCCACGACACGAGCTCCTACAATGAGCAGTTCTTC
J gene: TRBJ1-2; V gene: TRBV3-1/TRBV3-2; D gene: -; clone size: once; CDR3 protein: CASSPRHGEGYTF; CDR3 DNA: TGTGCCAGCAGCCCACGACATGGGGAAGGCTACACCTTC
J gene: TRBJ2-7; V gene: TRBV2; D gene: TRBD1; clone size: -; CDR3 protein: CASSAGQGRTEQYF; CDR3 DNA: TGTGCCAGCAGTGCGGGACAGGGGAGGACCGAGCAGTACTTC